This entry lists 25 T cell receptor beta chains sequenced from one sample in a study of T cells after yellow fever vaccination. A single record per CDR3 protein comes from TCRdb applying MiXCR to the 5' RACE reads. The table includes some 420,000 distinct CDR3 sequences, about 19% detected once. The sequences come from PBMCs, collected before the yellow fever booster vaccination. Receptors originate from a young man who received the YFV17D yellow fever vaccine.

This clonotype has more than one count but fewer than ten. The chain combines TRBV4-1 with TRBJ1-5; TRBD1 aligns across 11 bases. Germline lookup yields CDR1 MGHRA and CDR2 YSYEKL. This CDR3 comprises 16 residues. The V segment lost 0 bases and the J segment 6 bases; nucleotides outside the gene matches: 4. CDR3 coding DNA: TGCGCCAGCAGCCAAGATCCCGGGACAGGGGGTCAGCCCCAGCATTTT. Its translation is CASSQDPGTGGQPQHF.

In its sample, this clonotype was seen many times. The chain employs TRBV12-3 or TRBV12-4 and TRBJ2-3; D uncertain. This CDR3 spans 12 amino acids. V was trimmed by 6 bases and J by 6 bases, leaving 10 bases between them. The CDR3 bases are TGTGCCAGCAGGCCGTATTCGGATACGCAGTATTTT. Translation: CASRPYSDTQYF.

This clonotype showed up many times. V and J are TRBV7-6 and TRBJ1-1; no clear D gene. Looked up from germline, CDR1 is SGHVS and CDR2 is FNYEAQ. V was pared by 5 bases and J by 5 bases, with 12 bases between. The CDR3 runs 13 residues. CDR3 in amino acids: CASSQGRGTEAFF. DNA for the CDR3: TGTGCCAGCAGCCAAGGACGGGGAACTGAAGCTTTCTTT.

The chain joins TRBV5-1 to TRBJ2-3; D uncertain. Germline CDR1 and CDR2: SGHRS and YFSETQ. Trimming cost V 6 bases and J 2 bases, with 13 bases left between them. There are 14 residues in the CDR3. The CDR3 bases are TGCGCCAGCATGCCGAGGTGGGACACAGATACGCAGTATTTT. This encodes CASMPRWDTDTQYF.

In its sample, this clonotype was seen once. The CDR3 nucleotides read TGTGCCAGCAGTTTTTGGGGGGCCCAACAAGAGACCCAGTACTTC. Its translation is CASSFWGAQQETQYF. The chain uses TRBV28 and TRBJ2-5; D tentatively reads TRBD1 or TRBD2 (6 bases each). Trimming pared 3 bases from V and 2 bases from J, leaving 13 bases between. CDR1 and CDR2 (germline): MDHEN, SYDVKM. The CDR3 has 15 amino acids.

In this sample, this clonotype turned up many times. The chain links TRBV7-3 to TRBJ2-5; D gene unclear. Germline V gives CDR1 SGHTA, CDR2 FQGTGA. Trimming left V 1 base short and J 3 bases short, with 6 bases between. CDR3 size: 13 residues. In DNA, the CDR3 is TGTGCCAGCAGCTTAAATACCGAAGAGACCCAGTACTTC. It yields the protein CASSLNTEETQYF.

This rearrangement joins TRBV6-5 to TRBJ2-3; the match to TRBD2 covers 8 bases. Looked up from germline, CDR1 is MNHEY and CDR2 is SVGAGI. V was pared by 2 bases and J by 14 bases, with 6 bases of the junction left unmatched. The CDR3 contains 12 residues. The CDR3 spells CASSYAGGGWYF. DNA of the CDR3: TGTGCCAGCAGTTACGCTGGCGGGGGGTGGTATTTT.

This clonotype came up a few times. The CDR3 DNA sequence: TGTGCCACCAGGGCTAGGGGAGACATGAACACCGGGGAGCTGTTTTTT. Encoded protein: CATRARGDMNTGELFF. V usage is TRBV15 and J usage is TRBJ2-2; TRBD1 or TRBD2 may be the D gene (5 bases each). Trimming took 6 bases from V and 1 from J, leaving 15 bases between them. The CDR3 totals 16 residues. Germline lookup yields CDR1 LNHNV and CDR2 YYDKDF (reference sequence).

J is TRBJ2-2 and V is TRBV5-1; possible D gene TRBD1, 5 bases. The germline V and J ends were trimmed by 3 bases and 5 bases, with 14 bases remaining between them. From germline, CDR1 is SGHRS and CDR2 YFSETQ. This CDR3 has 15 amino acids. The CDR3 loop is CASSWQGEGTGELFF. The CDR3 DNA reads TGCGCCAGCAGCTGGCAGGGTGAAGGGACCGGGGAGCTGTTTTTT.

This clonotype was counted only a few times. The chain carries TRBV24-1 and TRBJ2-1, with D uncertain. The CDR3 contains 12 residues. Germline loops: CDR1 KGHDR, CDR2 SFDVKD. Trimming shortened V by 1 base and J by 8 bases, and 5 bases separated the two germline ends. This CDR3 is CATSDLGHEQFF. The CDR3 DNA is TGTGCCACCAGTGATTTAGGACATGAGCAGTTCTTC.

In nucleotides, the CDR3 is TGTGCCAGCAGGGAGGGGAACACCGGGGAGCTGTTTTTT. This codes for CASREGNTGELFF. The V and J genes are TRBV6-1 and TRBJ2-2, with a possible D match to TRBD2 (6 bases). Looked up from germline, CDR1 is MNHNS and CDR2 is SASEGT. The CDR3 sequence is 13 residues long. The germline V and J ends were trimmed by 6 bases and 1 base, with 6 bases remaining between them.

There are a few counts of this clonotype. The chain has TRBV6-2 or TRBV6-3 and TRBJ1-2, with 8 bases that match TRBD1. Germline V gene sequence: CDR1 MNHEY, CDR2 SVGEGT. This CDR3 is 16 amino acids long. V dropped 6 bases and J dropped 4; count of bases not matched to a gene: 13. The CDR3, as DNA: TGTGCCAGCAGATTACGACCGGGACAGGATTTCTATGGCTACACCTTC. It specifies CASRLRPGQDFYGYTF.

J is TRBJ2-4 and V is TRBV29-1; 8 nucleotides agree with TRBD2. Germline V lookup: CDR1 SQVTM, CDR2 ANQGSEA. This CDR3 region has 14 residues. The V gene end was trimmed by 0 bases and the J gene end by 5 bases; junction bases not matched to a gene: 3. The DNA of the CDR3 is TGCAGCGTTGAAGATCGGGGGGGTCAAAACATTCAGTACTTC. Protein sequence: CSVEDRGGQNIQYF.

The CDR3: CSALRGSGQETQYF. In DNA, the CDR3 is TGCAGTGCGCTCAGGGGATCGGGACAAGAGACCCAGTACTTC. The rearrangement uses TRBV20-1 and TRBJ2-5, with D possibly being TRBD1 (6 bases). CDR3 size: 14 residues. V was clipped by 6 bases and J by 2 bases, with 16 bases between them. Per germline, CDR1 DFQATT and CDR2 SNEGSKA (reference sequence).

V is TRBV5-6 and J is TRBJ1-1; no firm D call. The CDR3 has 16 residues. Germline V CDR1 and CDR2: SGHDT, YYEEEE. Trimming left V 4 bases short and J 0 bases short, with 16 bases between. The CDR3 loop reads CASSPYLTGMNTEAFF. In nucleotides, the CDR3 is TGTGCCAGCAGCCCCTATTTGACCGGTATGAACACTGAAGCTTTCTTT.

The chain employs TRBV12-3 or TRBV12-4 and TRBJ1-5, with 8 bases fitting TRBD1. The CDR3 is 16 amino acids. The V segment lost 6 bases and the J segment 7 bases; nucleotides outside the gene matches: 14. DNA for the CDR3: TGTGCCAGCAGGCAAACCCCCAGACAGGGGAGCCAGCCCCAGCATTTT. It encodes CASRQTPRQGSQPQHF.

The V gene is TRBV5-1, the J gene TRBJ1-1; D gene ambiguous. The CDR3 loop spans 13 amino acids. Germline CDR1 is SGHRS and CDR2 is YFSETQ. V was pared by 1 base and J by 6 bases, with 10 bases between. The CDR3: CASSLTPRSEAFF. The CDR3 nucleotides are TGCGCCAGCAGCTTGACCCCCCGCTCTGAAGCTTTCTTT.

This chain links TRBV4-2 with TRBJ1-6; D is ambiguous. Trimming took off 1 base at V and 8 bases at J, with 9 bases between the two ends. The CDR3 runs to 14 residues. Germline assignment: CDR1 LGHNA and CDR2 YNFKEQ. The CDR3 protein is CASSQGTTDSPLHF. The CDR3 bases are TGTGCCAGCAGCCAAGGGACCACTGATTCACCCCTCCACTTT.

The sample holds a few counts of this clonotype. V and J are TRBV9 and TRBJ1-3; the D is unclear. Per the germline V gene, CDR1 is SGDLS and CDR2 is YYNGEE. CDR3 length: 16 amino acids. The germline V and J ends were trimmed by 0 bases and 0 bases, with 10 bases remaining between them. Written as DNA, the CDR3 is TGTGCCAGCAGCGTAGGGCCCGATCTCTCTGGAAACACCATATATTTT. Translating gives CASSVGPDLSGNTIYF.

CDR3 protein: CASRENRNTEAFF. The CDR3 region has the DNA TGTGCCAGCAGAGAAAACAGGAACACTGAAGCTTTCTTT. The chain has TRBV2 and TRBJ1-1; D is unclear. Trimming stripped 6 bases from V and 1 base from J, with 9 bases between. There are 13 residues in the CDR3. CDR1 and CDR2 from the germline V gene are SNHLY and FYNNEI. Full variable domain (rest looked up from reference TRBV2 and TRBJ1-1): EPEVTQTPSHQVTQMGQEVILRCVPISNHLYFYWYRQILGQKVEFLVSFYNNEISEKSEIFDDQFSVERPDGSNFTLKIRSTKLEDSAMYFCASRENRNTEAFFGQGTRLTVV.

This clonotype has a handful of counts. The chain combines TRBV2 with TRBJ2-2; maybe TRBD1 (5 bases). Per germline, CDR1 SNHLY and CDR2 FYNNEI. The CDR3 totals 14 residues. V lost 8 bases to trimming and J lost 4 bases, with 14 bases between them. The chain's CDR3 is CASRVDRGTGELFF. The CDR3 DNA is TGTGCCAGCCGGGTTGACAGAGGCACCGGGGAGCTGTTTTTT.

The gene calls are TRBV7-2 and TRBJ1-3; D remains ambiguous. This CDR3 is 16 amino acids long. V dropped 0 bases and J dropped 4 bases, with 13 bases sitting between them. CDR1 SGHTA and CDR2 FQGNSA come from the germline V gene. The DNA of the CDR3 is TGTGCCAGCAGCTTAGCACGTCCTGGGTCGGGAAACACCATATATTTT. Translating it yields CASSLARPGSGNTIYF.

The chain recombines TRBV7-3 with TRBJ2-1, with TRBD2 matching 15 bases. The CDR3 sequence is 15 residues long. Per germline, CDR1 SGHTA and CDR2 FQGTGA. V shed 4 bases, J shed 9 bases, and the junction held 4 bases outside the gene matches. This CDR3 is CASSSGTSGGLEQFF. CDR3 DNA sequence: TGTGCCAGCAGCTCCGGGACTAGCGGGGGGCTTGAGCAGTTCTTC.

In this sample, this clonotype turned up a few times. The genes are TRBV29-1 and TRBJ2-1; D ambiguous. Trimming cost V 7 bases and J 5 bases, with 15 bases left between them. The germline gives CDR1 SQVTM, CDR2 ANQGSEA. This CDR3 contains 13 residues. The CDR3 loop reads CSETENPNNEQFF. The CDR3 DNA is TGCAGCGAAACGGAAAACCCTAACAATGAGCAGTTCTTC.

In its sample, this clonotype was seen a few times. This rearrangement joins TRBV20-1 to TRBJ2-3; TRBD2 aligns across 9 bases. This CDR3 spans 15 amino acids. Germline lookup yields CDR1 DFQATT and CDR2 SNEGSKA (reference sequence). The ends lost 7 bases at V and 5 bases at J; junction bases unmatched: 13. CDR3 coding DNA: TGCAGTGTCCTCGGCCTAGCGGGGCTCGGAGATACGCAGTATTTT. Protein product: CSVLGLAGLGDTQYF.